Following are 10 T cell receptor beta chains from one sample sequenced in a study of CD8 T cells in Susac syndrome. Reverse transcription of about 0.45 to 1 ug RNA was performed with random hexamers. TCRdb redid the calling of the immunoSEQ multiplex PCR reads with MiXCR, one entry per CDR3 protein. The sample holds about 140,000 distinct CDR3 sequences, 95% seen once. The sequencing input was CD8+ T cells from PBMCs. These receptors originate from a human donor with Susac syndrome.

Concerning this clonotype: Because the CDR3's place on the DNA is in doubt, the DNA is left out and the CDR3 is given as listed by TCRdb. The chain's CDR3 is CASSLVLRRDEQFF. The rearrangement uses TRBV7-2 and TRBJ2-1; TRBD2, as called in the table, went unchecked against the DNA. Germline CDR1 reads SGHTA; CDR2 reads FQGNSA. Both ends counted, the CDR3 spans 14 residues.

DNA of the CDR3: TGTGCCATCAGGGACTCCCCCCAAGAGACCCAGTACTTC. Its protein product is CAIRDSPQETQYF. The chain couples TRBV10-3 to TRBJ2-5; the D gene is possibly TRBD2 (5 bases). The V gene's germline CDR1 is ENHRY and CDR2 SYGVKD. The CDR3 extends over 13 amino acids. Trimming took off 6 bases at V and 1 base at J, with 9 bases between the two ends.

The chain recombines TRBV12-3 or TRBV12-4 with TRBJ2-6; 8 bases map to TRBD1. CDR3 length: 20 amino acids. The V segment lost 0 bases and the J segment 0 bases; nucleotides outside the gene matches: 10. The CDR3 sequence is CASSLARNRGFPSGANVLTF. In DNA, the CDR3 is TGTGCCAGCAGTTTAGCGAGGAACAGGGGGTTCCCCTCTGGGGCCAACGTCCTGACTTTC.

The chain has TRBV6-5 and TRBJ2-7, with TRBD2 matching 11 bases. V shed 2 bases and J 4 bases; nucleotides not matched to a gene: 7. The CDR3 spans 16 residues. In germline, CDR1 is MNHEY, CDR2 SVGAGI. CDR3 sequence: CASSYGTSGFSYEQYF. The CDR3 coding sequence is TGTGCCAGCAGTTACGGGACTAGCGGTTTTTCTTACGAGCAGTACTTC.

The V call is TRBV25-1, the J call TRBJ2-5; D is unclear. CDR1 is MGHDK, CDR2 SYGVNS, per germline. Trimming shortened V by 2 bases and J by 4 bases, and 20 bases separated the two germline ends. The CDR3 is 17 residues long. The CDR3: CASSELRPPALTETQYF. The CDR3 DNA is TGTGCCAGCAGTGAACTGCGGCCGCCCGCCCTCACAGAGACCCAGTACTTC.

The V gene is TRBV9, the J gene TRBJ2-5; 7 bases map to TRBD2. J lost 6 bases, V lost 0 bases, and 17 bases had no gene match. Germline V gene lookup returns CDR1 SGDLS and CDR2 YYNGEE. This CDR3 spans 18 amino acids. The DNA of the CDR3 is TGTGCCAGCAGCGTAGCGGCCAGCGGGAACCGTATCGAGAAGACCCAGTACTTC. This codes for CASSVAASGNRIEKTQYF.

J is TRBJ2-7 and V is TRBV7-2, with D hard to call. This CDR3 is 13 amino acids long. Germline V CDR1 and CDR2: SGHTA, FQGNSA. With 3 bases removed from V and 3 bases from J, the gap between germline ends came to 9 bases. The CDR3 here is CASSFGVSYEQYF. The CDR3, as DNA: TGTGCCAGCAGCTTCGGAGTCAGCTACGAGCAGTACTTC. The full variable domain, rest sourced from reference TRBV7-2 and TRBJ2-7, is GAGVSQSPSNKVTEKGKDVELRCDPISGHTALYWYRQSLGQGLEFLIYFQGNSAPDKSGLPSDRFSAERTGGSVSTLTIQRTQQEDSAVYLCASSFGVSYEQYFGPGTRLTVT.

V usage is TRBV9 and J usage is TRBJ2-1, with D uncertain. The V gene lost 4 bases and the J gene lost 6 bases, with 8 bases spanning the gap. CDR1 and CDR2 (germline): SGDLS, YYNGEE. The CDR3 is 12 residues long. CDR3 protein: CASSITFNEQFF. As DNA, the CDR3 is TGTGCCAGCAGCATCACTTTCAATGAGCAGTTCTTC.

This sequence joins TRBV12-3 or TRBV12-4 and TRBJ1-4; D is unresolved. Trimming pared 1 base from V and 6 bases from J, leaving 6 bases between. The CDR3 has 13 residues. CDR3: CASSLVRDEKLFF. CDR3 sequence (DNA): TGTGCCAGCAGTTTAGTAAGGGATGAAAAACTGTTTTTT.

The chain employs TRBV24-1 and TRBJ2-5, with D unclear. There are 17 residues in the CDR3. V was clipped by 3 bases and J by 4 bases, with 20 bases between them. Germline V CDR1 and CDR2: KGHDR, SFDVKD. This CDR3 is CATSDRLLQSCPETQYF. The CDR3 DNA reads as TGTGCCACCAGTGATAGACTCTTACAGAGCTGTCCAGAGACCCAGTACTTC.